The clone carrying this TCR beta chain was seen a single time. The entry originates in a study of OX40 agonist ivuxolimab in advanced cancers. Overall study context: Patients with hepatocellular carcinoma, melanoma, renal cell or head and neck cancer made up the dose-escalation patients. People who had prior anti-PD-1, anti-PD-L1 or anti-CTLA-4 therapy could take part, and 40% had some.

This CDR3 has 19 amino acids. Germline CDR1 and CDR2: SGHDT and YYEEEE. Germline trimming cut 1 base from V and 0 bases from J; bases unmatched to any gene: 13. The protocol was immunoSEQ multiplex PCR, while the TCRdb copy is restricted to in-frame clones and leaves out a portion. The sample records about 120,000 clones, 80% to 90% being singletons. The chain combines TRBV5-6 with TRBJ1-5; TRBD1 agrees at 7 bases. This TCR derives from an adult with an advanced solid tumor such as melanoma, head and neck, liver or kidney cancer. This specimen consisted of CD4+ or CD8+ T cells sorted from blood, obtained in a trial of the OX40 agonist ivuxolimab. The CDR3, as DNA: TGTGCCAGCAGCTTGCGAAAATACGTGACAGGGAATAGCAATCAGCCCCAGCATTTT. Translating it yields CASSLRKYVTGNSNQPQHF.